In its sample, the clone carrying this TCR beta chain was seen many times. No antigen is known for it. The data are from a study of T cells in Graves' hyperthyroidism and ophthalmopathy. Study-level findings and limits: Most clonotypes expanded in thyroid above 0.001 were likewise present in blood.

Patients aged 18 to 65 had newly diagnosed hyperthyroidism that had lasted under 2 months. This CDR3 region has 13 residues. CDR1 is SQVTM, CDR2 ANQGSEA, per germline. Trimming removed 5 bases from V and 4 bases from J, with 14 bases in between. Amplified regions were TCR beta CDR3 sequences from RNA transcripts. The TCR CDR3 first-round RT-PCR relied on the HTBI primer set. TCRdb reanalysed the multiplex PCR reads using MiXCR and keeps one entry per CDR3 protein. This sample has about 840,000 distinct CDR3 sequences; more than 30% occur once, and the top ten carry approximately 10%. The clonotype comes from a man younger than 35 with Graves' hyperthyroidism. The V gene is TRBV29-1, the J gene TRBJ2-5; D is undetermined. The sequencing input was blood. The CDR3 DNA reads as TGCAGCGTTACAGATGACCCCACAGAGACCCAGTACTTC. Translating it yields CSVTDDPTETQYF.